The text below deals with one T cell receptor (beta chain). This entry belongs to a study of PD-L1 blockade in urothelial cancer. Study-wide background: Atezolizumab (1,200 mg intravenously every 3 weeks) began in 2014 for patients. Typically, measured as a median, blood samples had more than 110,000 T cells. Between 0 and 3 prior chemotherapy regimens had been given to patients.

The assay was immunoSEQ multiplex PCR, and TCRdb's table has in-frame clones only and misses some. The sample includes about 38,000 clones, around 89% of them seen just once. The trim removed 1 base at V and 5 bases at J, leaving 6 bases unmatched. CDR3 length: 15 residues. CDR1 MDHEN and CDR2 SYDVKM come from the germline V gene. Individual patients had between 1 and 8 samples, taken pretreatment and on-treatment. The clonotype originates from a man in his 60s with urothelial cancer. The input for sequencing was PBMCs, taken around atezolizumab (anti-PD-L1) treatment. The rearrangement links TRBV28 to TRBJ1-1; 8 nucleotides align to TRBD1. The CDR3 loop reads CASSLLPGGKTEAFF. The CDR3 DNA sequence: TGTGCCAGCAGTTTATTGCCAGGGGGCAAAACTGAAGCTTTCTTT. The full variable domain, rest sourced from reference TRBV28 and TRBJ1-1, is DVKVTQSSRYLVKRTGEKVFLECVQDMDHENMFWYRQDPGLGLRLIYFSYDVKMKEKGDIPEGYSVSREKKERFSLILESASTNQTSMYLCASSLLPGGKTEAFFGQGTRLTVV.